This entry lists 15 T cell receptor beta chains sequenced from one sample in a study of shared clonotypes between healthy human individuals (TCRdb year 2020). The library was prepared using the immunoSEQ multiplex PCR assay. TCRdb holds this immuneACCESS table with in-frame rearrangements only. Some clones are missing; in checked studies, unresolved V genes explain under half, and the rest has no known cause. The sample table lists some 2.4 million clones, roughly 93% of them with a count of one. The ten largest clonotypes hold approximately 0.35% of the sample. The sample was naive CD4+ T cells from PBMCs. According to the study, the label for this sample's cell subset or site signals: CD45RA+ positively selected. These receptors were taken from a man aged 18 to 29 in good health. Some clones in this sample may be carry-over from other donors' samples.

The chain links TRBV25-1 to TRBJ2-7, with 7 bases fitting TRBD1. The V segment lost 6 bases and the J segment 2 bases; nucleotides outside the gene matches: 4. The CDR3 sequence is 13 residues long. Germline lookup yields CDR1 MGHDK and CDR2 SYGVNS. The CDR3 loop is CASRWTGTYEQYF. The CDR3 DNA reads as TGTGCCAGCAGGTGGACAGGCACCTACGAGCAGTACTTC.

V is TRBV4-2 and J is TRBJ1-2; TRBD1 agrees at 10 bases. From germline, CDR1 is LGHNA and CDR2 YNFKEQ. Trimming removed 2 bases from V and 0 bases from J; junction bases left unmatched: 3. This CDR3 region has 16 residues. CDR3 sequence (DNA): TGTGCCAGCAGCCAACACGGGACAGGGGCTAACTATGGCTACACCTTC. It yields the protein CASSQHGTGANYGYTF.

The V call is TRBV30, the J call TRBJ2-7; TRBD2 agrees at 8 bases. The germline gives CDR1 GTSNPN, CDR2 SVGIG (reference sequence). V shed 1 base, J shed 3 bases, and the junction held 8 bases outside the gene matches. The CDR3 runs 15 residues. As DNA, the CDR3 is TGTGCCTGGAGTGCAAAAGCGGGAGCGGACTACGAGCAGTACTTC. Translation gives CAWSAKAGADYEQYF.

The chain carries TRBV29-1 and TRBJ1-2, with 9 bases identical to TRBD1. Germline CDR1 SQVTM, CDR2 ANQGSEA. This CDR3 region has 14 residues. V lost 6 bases, J lost 5 bases, and 10 bases stayed unmatched. The CDR3 spells CSVVSPGQGYGYTF. CDR3 nucleotides: TGCAGCGTCGTATCCCCGGGACAGGGTTATGGCTACACCTTC.

The rearrangement uses TRBV28 and TRBJ2-6; no definite D call. Looked up from germline, CDR1 is MDHEN and CDR2 is SYDVKM. Trimming shortened V by 1 base and J by 0 bases, and 7 bases separated the two germline ends. This CDR3 contains 16 residues. The CDR3, as DNA: TGTGCCAGCAGTTTATCGGGTACCTCTGGGGCCAACGTCCTGACTTTC. Translation: CASSLSGTSGANVLTF.

The chain is built from TRBV5-4 and TRBJ1-1; 7 bases are shared with TRBD1. The germline V gene has CDR1 SGHNT and CDR2 YYREEE (reference sequence). There are 14 residues in the CDR3. V dropped 3 bases and J dropped 1; count of bases not matched to a gene: 3. CDR3 nucleotides: TGTGCCAGCAGCTGGCGGACAGGGAACACTGAAGCTTTCTTT. Its protein is CASSWRTGNTEAFF.

V is TRBV7-2 and J is TRBJ2-7; D call uncertain. The CDR3 has 15 amino acids. Germline CDR1 is SGHTA and CDR2 is FQGNSA. Trimming stripped 3 bases from V and 6 bases from J, with 18 bases between. For the CDR3, the DNA is TGTGCCAGCAGCTTGGAGTTGGTCGGAACCCTCGAGCAGTACTTC. As protein: CASSLELVGTLEQYF. Drawing the rest from reference TRBV7-2 and TRBJ2-7, the complete variable domain is GAGVSQSPSNKVTEKGKDVELRCDPISGHTALYWYRQSLGQGLEFLIYFQGNSAPDKSGLPSDRFSAERTGGSVSTLTIQRTQQEDSAVYLCASSLELVGTLEQYFGPGTRLTVT.

The chain carries TRBV5-1 and TRBJ2-3, with 12 nucleotides matching TRBD1. The CDR3 loop spans 17 amino acids. CDR1 SGHRS and CDR2 YFSETQ come from the germline V gene. The V and J ends lost 2 bases and 4 bases, in that order; junction bases with no gene match: 8. Here the CDR3 reads CASSLSPGTGGADTQYF. In nucleotides, the CDR3 is TGCGCCAGCAGCTTATCACCCGGGACAGGGGGCGCAGATACGCAGTATTTT.

This rearrangement joins TRBV30 to TRBJ2-1; 8 nucleotides match TRBD1. The V gene's germline CDR1 is GTSNPN and CDR2 SVGIG (reference sequence). V gave up 1 base and J gave up 7 bases; unmatched junction bases: 6. This CDR3 has 14 amino acids. CDR3 in amino acids: CAWSAPRQGNEQFF. CDR3 bases: TGTGCCTGGAGTGCCCCCAGACAGGGGAATGAGCAGTTCTTC.

To note about this clone: Distinct nucleotide sequences in the sample also encode this CDR3. The chain recombines TRBV6-5 with TRBJ1-3, with a possible D match to TRBD1 (5 bases). From germline, CDR1 is MNHEY and CDR2 SVGAGI. The CDR3 extends over 15 amino acids. The V gene lost 0 bases and the J gene lost 4 bases, with 10 bases spanning the gap. DNA for the CDR3: TGTGCCAGCAGTTACTCCGGGGCTTCGGGAAACACCATATATTTT. It yields the protein CASSYSGASGNTIYF.

The V and J genes are TRBV11-2 and TRBJ1-5; a weak D match, TRBD1 (5 bases). CDR1 SGHAT and CDR2 FQNNGV come from the germline V gene. V gave up 1 base and J gave up 0 bases, with 13 bases separating them. The CDR3 extends over 17 amino acids. CDR3 in amino acids: CASSLGARDHSNQPQHF. Written as DNA, the CDR3 is TGTGCCAGCAGCTTAGGGGCAAGGGACCATAGCAATCAGCCCCAGCATTTT.

The chain uses TRBV28 and TRBJ1-5; D is unresolved. Germline values: CDR1 MDHEN, CDR2 SYDVKM. The CDR3 covers 14 residues. The V gene lost 4 bases and the J gene lost 4 bases, with 11 bases spanning the gap. The CDR3 nucleotides are TGTGCCAGCAGTTCTACCTTATTTAATCAGCCCCAGCATTTT. Translating it yields CASSSTLFNQPQHF.

The rearrangement uses TRBV19 and TRBJ1-2, with D possibly matching TRBD1 (6 bases). The CDR3 is 16 amino acids. CDR1 and CDR2 (germline): LNHDA, SQIVND (reference sequence). Trimming stripped 7 bases from V and 4 bases from J, with 22 bases between. CDR3: CASTRTQTGPSYGYTF. CDR3 DNA sequence: TGTGCCAGTACCCGAACCCAGACAGGTCCTTCCTATGGCTACACCTTC.

Notes on this clone: This sample also contains other DNA sequences that code for the same CDR3. CDR3 nucleotides: TGTGCCAGCAGTTTCGGGGGAAGCAATCAGCCCCAGCATTTT. Protein product: CASSFGGSNQPQHF. The V call is TRBV28, the J call TRBJ1-5, with D possibly being TRBD1 (5 bases). Trimming removed 3 bases from V and 1 base from J, with 7 bases in between. The length of the CDR3 is 14 residues. The germline gives CDR1 MDHEN, CDR2 SYDVKM.

This CDR3 reads CASSGQHNEKLFF. CDR3 bases: TGTGCCAGCAGCGGACAGCACAATGAAAAACTGTTTTTT. The chain carries TRBV6-1 and TRBJ1-4, with D perhaps TRBD1 (6 bases). The germline V and J ends were trimmed by 6 bases and 5 bases, with 10 bases remaining between them. Germline V gives CDR1 MNHNS, CDR2 SASEGT. The CDR3 sequence is 13 residues long.